The rows below give T cell receptor beta chains drawn from one sample of a study of blood T cell repertoires in COVID-19. The protocol was immunoSEQ multiplex PCR, while the TCRdb copy is restricted to in-frame clones and leaves out a portion. Among 55,000 to 75,000 clones listed, over 60% were seen once. Sequences were obtained from peripheral blood. These receptor sequences come from a human donor in a cohort sampled during active COVID-19. Each CDR3 is given with its conserved first and last residue. The D gene is left open where the match is weak. Some rows mark clone size as missing; the rest say once, few, many or name a class of expanded clone.

TRBJ2-7 TRBD1 15 TRBV4-1 NA CASSQGGQGIYEQYF TGCGCCAGCAGCCAAGGAGGACAGGGGATCTACGAGCAGTACTTC
TRBJ2-1 TRBD2 12 TRBV24-1 many CATRGGNNEQFF TGTGCCACCCGGGGGGGAAACAATGAGCAGTTCTTC
TRBJ2-1 TRBD2 16 TRBV7-9 once CASSGGLAVSYNEQFF TGTGCCAGCAGCGGGGGACTAGCGGTATCCTACAATGAGCAGTTCTTC
TRBJ2-3 TRBD1 17 TRBV4-3 few CASSQGLSQGAADTQYF TGCGCCAGCAGCCAAGGGTTAAGCCAGGGGGCCGCAGATACGCAGTATTTT
TRBJ2-7 TRBD2 16 TRBV11-2 NA CASSQSSGAISYEQYF TGTGCCAGCAGCCAGTCTAGCGGGGCTATAAGCTACGAGCAGTACTTC
TRBJ2-1 TRBD1 16 TRBV19 NA CASSIRRTGVVNEQFF TGTGCCAGTAGTATAAGGAGGACAGGGGTAGTCAATGAGCAGTTCTTC
TRBJ2-2 NA 16 TRBV7-6 NA CASSLARAANTGELFF TGTGCCAGCAGCTTAGCCCGAGCTGCTAACACCGGGGAGCTGTTTTTT
TRBJ2-5 NA 14 TRBV5-1 NA CASSPDSSQETQYF TGCGCCAGCAGCCCGGACAGCTCCCAAGAGACCCAGTACTTC
TRBJ1-2 TRBD1 15 TRBV19 NA CASSNGQGVGYGYTF TGTGCCAGTAGTAACGGACAGGGGGTCGGGTATGGCTACACCTTC
TRBJ2-2 NA 17 TRBV15 few CATSRDPGAGGTGELFF TGTGCCACCAGCAGAGATCCAGGGGCTGGGGGCACCGGGGAGCTGTTTTTT
TRBJ1-6 TRBD1 16 TRBV15 NA CATSRDRGGNNSPLHF TGTGCCACCAGCAGGGACAGGGGGGGTAATAATTCACCCCTCCACTTT
TRBJ1-3 NA 13 TRBV18 NA CASSPRSPPYIYF TGTGCCAGCTCACCACGGAGCCCCCCGTACATATATTTT
TRBJ2-6 NA 18 TRBV28 NA CASSPPGVIASGANVLTF TGTGCCAGCAGCCCCCCAGGGGTTATCGCCTCTGGGGCCAACGTCCTGACTTTC
TRBJ1-4 TRBD1 16 TRBV18 NA CASSGARGEASWKLFF TGTGCCAGCTCAGGCGCCAGGGGGGAAGCGAGTTGGAAACTGTTTTTT
TRBJ2-2 NA 17 TRBV3-1/TRBV3-2 few CASSQDLLGLGSGELFF TGTGCCAGCAGCCAAGATCTACTGGGATTGGGGAGCGGGGAGCTGTTTTTT
TRBJ2-7 TRBD1 15 TRBV6-5 few CASMGPGQEFYEQYF TGTGCCAGCATGGGACCGGGACAGGAATTTTACGAGCAGTACTTC
TRBJ1-1 TRBD1 15 TRBV30 NA CAWNTGGGGYTEAFF TGTGCCTGGAATACAGGGGGTGGGGGATACACTGAAGCTTTCTTT
TRBJ2-4 TRBD1 14 TRBV5-6 NA CASSPGQGRNIQYF TGTGCCAGCAGCCCCGGACAGGGGCGAAACATTCAGTACTTC
TRBJ1-6 NA 16 TRBV25-1 NA CASSVQGRGDNSPLHF TGTGCCAGCAGTGTCCAGGGAAGGGGCGATAATTCACCCCTCCACTTT
TRBJ1-5 TRBD1 15 TRBV28 NA CASSGKGGLNQPQHF TGTGCCAGCAGTGGGAAAGGGGGCCTCAATCAGCCCCAGCATTTT
TRBJ2-7 TRBD2 15 TRBV7-9 once CASSLGLAGPYEQYF TGTGCCAGCAGCTTGGGACTAGCGGGTCCCTACGAGCAGTACTTC
TRBJ2-1 NA 16 TRBV10-3 few CAISGLARSSYNEQFF TGTGCCATCAGTGGTTTGGCGCGGAGCTCCTACAATGAGCAGTTCTTC
TRBJ1-1 NA 14 TRBV5-1 NA CASSPSGGLTEAFF TGCGCCAGCAGCCCATCCGGAGGTCTTACTGAAGCTTTCTTT
TRBJ1-5 TRBD1 14 TRBV2 NA CATKTGVENQPQHF TGTGCCACCAAGACAGGGGTCGAGAATCAGCCCCAGCATTTT
TRBJ2-2 NA 14 TRBV6-2/TRBV6-3 NA CASSYATQGGELFF TGTGCCAGCAGTTACGCGACCCAGGGCGGGGAGCTGTTTTTT
TRBJ2-3 TRBD1 17 TRBV5-6 NA CASSGRTGGVVADTQYF TGTGCCAGCAGCGGGAGGACAGGGGGGGTCGTGGCAGATACGCAGTATTTT
TRBJ1-6 NA 15 TRBV7-2 NA CASSLSTADNSPLHF TGTGCCAGCAGCCTCTCGACAGCCGATAATTCACCCCTCCACTTT
TRBJ2-7 NA 13 TRBV27 NA CASSYWGGYEQYF TGTGCCAGCAGTTACTGGGGAGGCTACGAGCAGTACTTC
TRBJ2-3 TRBD2 15 TRBV6-6 NA CASSGLAGASDTQYF TGTGCCAGCAGTGGTCTAGCGGGAGCCTCAGATACGCAGTATTTT
TRBJ2-3 NA 15 TRBV7-9 NA CASSLLDSRADTQYF TGTGCCAGCAGCTTGCTGGATAGCCGGGCAGATACGCAGTATTTT
TRBJ1-1 TRBD1 14 TRBV6-5 NA CASTKQGAGTEAFF TGTGCCAGCACCAAGCAGGGGGCCGGGACTGAAGCTTTCTTT
TRBJ1-2 NA 14 TRBV2 NA CASTEGSPPYGYTF TGTGCCAGCACCGAGGGTAGTCCTCCTTATGGCTACACCTTC
TRBJ2-7 TRBD1 16 TRBV5-6 NA CASSPRGTGVSYEQYF TGTGCCAGCAGCCCTCGCGGGACAGGGGTATCCTACGAGCAGTACTTC
TRBJ2-6 TRBD1 16 TRBV27 NA CASRAQGARGANVLTF TGTGCCAGCAGGGCACAGGGGGCGCGGGGGGCCAACGTCCTGACTTTC
TRBJ2-2 NA 15 TRBV6-5 NA CASSRRGGDTGELFF TGTGCCAGCTCCCGGAGGGGGGGCGACACCGGGGAGCTGTTTTTT
TRBJ2-2 TRBD1 15 TRBV19 NA CASSAGTGYTGELFF TGTGCCAGTAGTGCCGGGACAGGGTACACCGGGGAGCTGTTTTTT
TRBJ2-2 NA 15 TRBV11-2 NA CASSLDTLLSGELFF TGTGCCAGCAGCTTAGATACGTTGTTGAGCGGGGAGCTGTTTTTT